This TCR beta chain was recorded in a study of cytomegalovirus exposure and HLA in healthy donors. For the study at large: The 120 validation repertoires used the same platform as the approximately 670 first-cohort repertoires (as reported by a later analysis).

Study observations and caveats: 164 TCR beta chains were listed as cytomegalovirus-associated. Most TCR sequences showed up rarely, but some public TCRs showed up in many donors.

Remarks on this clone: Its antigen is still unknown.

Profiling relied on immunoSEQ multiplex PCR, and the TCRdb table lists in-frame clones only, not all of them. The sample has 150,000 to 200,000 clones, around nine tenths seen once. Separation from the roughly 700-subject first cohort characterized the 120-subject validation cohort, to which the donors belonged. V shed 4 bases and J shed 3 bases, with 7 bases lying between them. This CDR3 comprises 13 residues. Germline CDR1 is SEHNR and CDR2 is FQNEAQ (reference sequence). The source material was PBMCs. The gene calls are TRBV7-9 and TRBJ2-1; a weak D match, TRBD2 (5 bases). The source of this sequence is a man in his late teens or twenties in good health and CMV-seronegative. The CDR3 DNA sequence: TGTGCCAGCAGCTCCGGACTCTACAATGAGCAGTTCTTC. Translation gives CASSSGLYNEQFF. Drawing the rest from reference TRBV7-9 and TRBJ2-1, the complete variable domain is DTGVSQNPRHKITKRGQNVTFRCDPISEHNRLYWYRQTLGQGPEFLTYFQNEAQLEKSRLLSDRFSAERPKGSFSTLEIQRTEQGDSAMYLCASSSGLYNEQFFGPGTRLTVL.